These 27 T cell receptor beta chains were sequenced from one sample in a study of blood T cells in healthy people across ages. Together with a sample-barcoded 5' primer, a J-beta primer mix was included in a second PCR lasting roughly 6 to 12 cycles. One entry per CDR3 protein results from TCRdb running MiXCR on the 5' RACE reads. The data show about 1.1 million distinct CDR3 sequences, with approximately 38% seen just once and less than 15% held by the top ten. The sample taken for sequencing was blood. The receptors were gathered from a man younger than 35 in good health.

The chain couples TRBV20-1 to TRBJ1-5, with 11 nucleotides matching TRBD1. Germline CDR1 DFQATT, CDR2 SNEGSKA (reference sequence). The CDR3 contains 17 residues. V was clipped by 6 bases and J by 0 bases; unmatched bases: 10. The CDR3 reads CSAQVGTGGHSNQPQHF. The CDR3 coding sequence is TGCAGTGCCCAGGTTGGGACAGGGGGACATAGCAATCAGCCCCAGCATTTT.

This clonotype occurred a few times. The V gene is TRBV5-5, the J gene TRBJ1-2; D is perhaps TRBD1 (5 bases). V was pared by 3 bases and J by 0 bases, with 15 bases between. The germline V gene has CDR1 SGHKS and CDR2 YYEKEE (reference sequence). CDR3 length: 16 residues. As DNA, the CDR3 is TGTGCCAGCAGCTGGGGGGTGGCGGGAGCTAACTATGGCTACACCTTC. It yields the protein CASSWGVAGANYGYTF.

This clonotype was detected only a few times. V gene TRBV27 combines with J gene TRBJ1-1; D remains unclear. CDR1 is MNHEY, CDR2 SMNVEV, per germline (reference sequence). Deletions cut 4 bases from V and 4 bases from J, with 7 bases between. This CDR3 has 12 amino acids. The CDR3 coding sequence is TGTGCCAGCAGTTCGATAGGCACTGAAGCTTTCTTT. As protein: CASSSIGTEAFF.

The chain employs TRBV20-1 and TRBJ2-4; D uncertain. The J call could be wrong; TRBJ2-7 is a better fit for the DNA end. Germline loops: CDR1 DFQATT, CDR2 SNEGSKA (reference sequence). This CDR3 spans 13 amino acids. The CDR3 is CSGKRHPSHEQYF. DNA for the CDR3: TGCAGTGGGAAACGACACCCGTCGCACGAGCAGTACTTC.

This clonotype was observed a handful of times. The gene calls are TRBV15 and TRBJ2-7, with unresolved D. Germline values: CDR1 LNHNV, CDR2 YYDKDF (reference sequence). CDR3 size: 13 residues. V shed 5 bases and J shed 6 bases, with 14 bases lying between them. The DNA for the CDR3 is TGTGCCACCAGCCCCCGGAACTCACCCGAGCAGTACTTC. It specifies CATSPRNSPEQYF.

This clonotype appeared a few times. The J gene is TRBJ2-2, the V gene TRBV29-1, with D unresolved. Looked up from germline, CDR1 is SQVTM and CDR2 is ANQGSEA. Trimming stripped 2 bases from V and 0 bases from J, with 4 bases between. The CDR3 has 13 residues. In DNA form, the CDR3 reads TGCAGCGTTGAAACAGCGAACACCGGGGAGCTGTTTTTT. Translation: CSVETANTGELFF.

On this clonotype: The junction differs from germline at one of its ends, possibly a read error. CDR3 nucleotides: TGCGCCAGCAGCCCTCGTGGCCTGGATAGCCACAATGAGCAGTTCTTC. Translated, it gives CASSPRGLDSHNEQFF. The chain combines TRBV7-2 with TRBJ2-1; unclear D gene. Germline V gene lookup returns CDR1 SGHTA and CDR2 FQGNSA. The CDR3 sequence is 16 residues long.

V gene TRBV28 combines with J gene TRBJ1-5, with D unresolved. The CDR3 is made up of 14 amino acids. Germline V CDR1 and CDR2: MDHEN, SYDVKM. V gave up 3 bases and J gave up 6 bases, with 12 bases separating them. CDR3 sequence reads: CASSLVQVAQPQHF. The CDR3 DNA sequence: TGTGCCAGCAGTTTGGTGCAGGTTGCTCAGCCCCAGCATTTT.

About this clonotype itself: Since a much larger clone is just one base distant, this may be a read error. This chain links TRBV4-3 with TRBJ2-1; 7 bases are a match to TRBD1. Germline loops: CDR1 LGHNA, CDR2 YSLEER. The CDR3 has 15 residues. The CDR3 spells CAGSQEHRGLNEQFF. The DNA for the CDR3 is TGCGCCGGCAGCCAAGAGCACAGGGGCCTCAATGAGCAGTTCTTC.

The rearrangement joins TRBV6-5 to TRBJ2-6; D call uncertain. CDR1 and CDR2 (germline): MNHEY, SVGAGI. V gave up 2 bases and J gave up 2 bases, with 7 bases separating them. The CDR3 spans 15 residues. CDR3 bases: TGTGCCAGCAGTTACCTTTCGGCTGGGGCCAACGTCCTGACTTTC. It encodes CASSYLSAGANVLTF.

The chain couples TRBV6-2 or TRBV6-3 to TRBJ2-3; 11 bases agree with TRBD2. Germline CDR1 is MNHEY and CDR2 is SVGEGT. The ends lost 6 bases at V and 7 bases at J; junction bases unmatched: 12. The CDR3 contains 16 residues. The CDR3 spells CASRSVASGGFYTQYF. CDR3 coding DNA: TGTGCCAGCAGGAGCGTGGCTAGCGGGGGGTTTTATACGCAGTATTTT.

This sequence joins TRBV15 and TRBJ1-1; no clear D. V lost 1 base and J lost 4, with 7 bases in between. CDR1 is LNHNV, CDR2 YYDKDF, per germline (reference sequence). CDR3 size: 13 residues. CDR3 DNA sequence: TGTGCCACCAGCAGAGGTCCCTTCACTGAAGCTTTCTTT. The encoded protein is CATSRGPFTEAFF.

This clonotype was picked up a small number of times. The chain is built from TRBV5-5 and TRBJ2-5; D is undetermined. Germline CDR1 reads SGHKS; CDR2 reads YYEKEE (reference sequence). The CDR3 is made up of 12 amino acids. V lost 3 bases and J lost 3, with 6 bases in between. The CDR3 protein is CASSSVEETQYF. CDR3 in DNA: TGTGCCAGCAGCTCGGTTGAAGAGACCCAGTACTTC.

The chain recombines TRBV20-1 with TRBJ1-5; D is perhaps TRBD1 (6 bases). CDR3 size: 11 residues. Germline CDR1 is DFQATT and CDR2 is SNEGSKA (reference sequence). Trimming cost V 2 bases and J 12 bases, with 11 bases left between them. The CDR3 DNA is TGCAGTGCTAGATTGGGACATGACCAGCATTTT. This translates into CSARLGHDQHF.

The chain is built from TRBV13 and TRBJ1-1; 9 bases match TRBD1. The CDR3 length is 16 residues. Trimming at V came to 3 bases and at J to 5 bases, leaving 10 bases not matched to a gene. CDR1 and CDR2 from the germline V gene are PRHDT and FYEKMQ (reference sequence). Here the CDR3 reads CASSFRQGDSVTEAFF. In DNA, the CDR3 is TGTGCCAGCAGCTTTAGACAGGGGGATTCGGTAACTGAAGCTTTCTTT.

The chain joins TRBV14 to TRBJ2-1, with TRBD1 identical over 7 bases. V was clipped by 0 bases and J by 1 base; unmatched bases: 6. Germline V gene data show CDR1 as SGHDN and CDR2 as FVKESK. This CDR3 comprises 17 residues. The CDR3 DNA follows: TGTGCCAGCAGCCAAGACGACAGGGCTTGGTCCTACAATGAGCAGTTCTTC. Protein: CASSQDDRAWSYNEQFF. Complete variable domain (other parts from reference TRBV14 and TRBJ2-1): EAGVTQFPSHSVIEKGQTVTLRCDPISGHDNLYWYRRVMGKEIKFLLHFVKESKQDESGMPNNRFLAERTGGTYSTLKVQPAELEDSGVYFCASSQDDRAWSYNEQFFGPGTRLTVL.

This clonotype was counted at least ten times. The chain recombines TRBV6-6 with TRBJ2-1; D is uncertain. The CDR3 is 13 amino acids. Germline-derived CDR1 and CDR2 are MNHNY and SVGAGI (reference sequence). Trimming left V 0 bases short and J 9 bases short, with 9 bases between. CDR3 sequence reads: CASSYSKSSEQFF. The CDR3 DNA is TGTGCCAGCAGTTACTCGAAAAGCAGTGAGCAGTTCTTC.

In DNA form, the CDR3 reads TGTGCCAGCAGCTTAGGTGGCCCGCGATACGAGCAGTACTTC. It codes for CASSLGGPRYEQYF. V gene TRBV11-2 combines with J gene TRBJ2-7; no clear D gene. The CDR3 has 14 residues. From germline, CDR1 is SGHAT and CDR2 FQNNGV. Trimming left V 1 base short and J 4 bases short, with 11 bases between.

The V gene is TRBV5-1, the J gene TRBJ2-1; D may be TRBD1 or TRBD2 (7 bases each). V was clipped by 6 bases and J by 2 bases, with 15 bases between them. The germline V gene encodes CDR1 SGHRS and CDR2 YFSETQ. This CDR3 spans 15 amino acids. The CDR3 loop is CASMSGGGTYNEQFF. The DNA for the CDR3 is TGCGCCAGCATGTCAGGGGGGGGAACCTACAATGAGCAGTTCTTC.

This clonotype was seen a handful of times. The V gene is TRBV20-1, the J gene TRBJ1-1; no reliable D call. Germline CDR1 and CDR2: DFQATT and SNEGSKA (reference sequence). The CDR3 is 17 amino acids. V was clipped by 0 bases and J by 1 base, with 18 bases between them. CDR3 sequence (DNA): TGCAGTGCTAGAGACCCCCTCGGCGACGGCGAGAACACTGAAGCTTTCTTT. Translating it yields CSARDPLGDGENTEAFF.

In this sample, this clonotype turned up a few times. V gene TRBV5-6 combines with J gene TRBJ2-5; D gene ambiguous. The CDR3 consists of 16 residues. Germline CDR1 is SGHDT and CDR2 is YYEEEE. Trimming took 4 bases from V and 1 from J, leaving 17 bases between them. In DNA, the CDR3 is TGTGCCAGCAGCCAGGAGACACGACTTCCCCAAGAGACCCAGTACTTC. It specifies CASSQETRLPQETQYF.

This clonotype turned up a few times. This chain uses TRBV12-3 or TRBV12-4 with TRBJ1-1; D is ambiguous. V was trimmed by 6 bases and J by 0 bases, leaving 14 bases between them. The CDR3 has 15 amino acids. This chain's CDR3 is CASRDLTAMNTEAFF. For the CDR3, the DNA is TGTGCCAGCAGAGATCTTACAGCAATGAACACTGAAGCTTTCTTT.

The chain recombines TRBV9 with TRBJ2-2, with 7 bases identical to TRBD2. The V segment lost 1 base and the J segment 6 bases; nucleotides outside the gene matches: 3. Looked up from germline, CDR1 is SGDLS and CDR2 is YYNGEE. This CDR3 has 14 residues. The CDR3 DNA reads as TGTGCCAGCAGCGTACCTAGCGGTCCCGGGGAGCTGTTTTTT. Translation: CASSVPSGPGELFF.

The V gene is TRBV7-8, the J gene TRBJ2-6; no clear D gene. There are 16 residues in the CDR3. Trimming removed 1 base at V and 1 base at J, with 8 bases between. Looked up from germline, CDR1 is SGHVS and CDR2 is FQNEAQ. CDR3 sequence reads: CASSLVGSSGANVLTF. The CDR3 DNA reads as TGTGCCAGCAGCTTAGTTGGGTCATCTGGGGCCAACGTCCTGACTTTC.

The chain combines TRBV28 with TRBJ1-2, with a possible D match to TRBD1 (5 bases). The CDR3 loop spans 12 amino acids. V was pared by 3 bases and J by 8 bases, with 10 bases between. Germline CDR1 MDHEN, CDR2 SYDVKM. The CDR3 here is CASSFGAEGYTF. CDR3 sequence (DNA): TGTGCCAGCAGTTTCGGGGCGGAAGGCTACACCTTC.

This chain uses TRBV19 with TRBJ2-6; no definite D call. Germline V CDR1 and CDR2: LNHDA, SQIVND (reference sequence). This CDR3 region has 13 residues. The V end lost 10 bases, the J end lost 2 bases, and 9 bases lay between the germline ends. CDR3 sequence: CATESPGANVLTF. The CDR3 coding sequence is TGTGCCACCGAGAGCCCTGGGGCCAACGTCCTGACTTTC.

The rearrangement links TRBV6-2 or TRBV6-3 to TRBJ2-3, with D possibly TRBD1 on 5 matching bases. In germline, CDR1 is MNHEY, CDR2 SVGEGT. The CDR3 has 15 residues. Trimming took 7 bases from V and 1 from J, leaving 15 bases between them. The DNA of the CDR3 is TGTGCCAGCACCCTGGGGCAGGGTGGCACAGATACGCAGTATTTT. It translates to CASTLGQGGTDTQYF.